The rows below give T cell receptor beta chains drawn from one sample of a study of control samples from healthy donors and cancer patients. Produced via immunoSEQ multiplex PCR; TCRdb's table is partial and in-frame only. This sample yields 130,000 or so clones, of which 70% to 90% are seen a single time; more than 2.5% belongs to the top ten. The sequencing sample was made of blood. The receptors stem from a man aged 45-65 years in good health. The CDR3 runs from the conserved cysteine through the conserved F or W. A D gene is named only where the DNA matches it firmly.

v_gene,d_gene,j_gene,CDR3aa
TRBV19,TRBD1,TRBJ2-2,CASSSAQGQLGTGELFF
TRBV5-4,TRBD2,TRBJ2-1,CASTQPGLAGEEQFF
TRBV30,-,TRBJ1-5,CAWTPRSVNQPQHF
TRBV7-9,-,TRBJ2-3,CASSLRGGSDQIF
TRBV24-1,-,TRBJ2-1,CATSDPSGGTGINEQFF
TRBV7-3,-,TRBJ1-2,CASSLGGGLGYTF
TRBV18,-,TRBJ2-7,CASSPGVAGEQYF
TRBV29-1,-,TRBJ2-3,CSVPVGSTDTQYF
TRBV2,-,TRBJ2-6,CASRTTGSGANVLTF
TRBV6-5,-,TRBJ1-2,CASSPGGIGGYTF
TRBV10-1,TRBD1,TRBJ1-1,CASSKQGNTEAFF